The next 8 T cell receptor beta chains were all read from a single sample in a study of T cell clonotyping in hematopoietic cell transplantation. TCRdb's table, derived via immunoSEQ multiplex PCR, lists solely in-frame clones and lacks some. The sample carries fewer than 30,000 clones, about 94% recorded once. The sample comprised peripheral blood mononuclear cells. These TCRs come from a man aged 50 or older in good health. Some clones in this sample may be carry-over from other donors' samples.

The chain recombines TRBV30 with TRBJ2-3; 13 bases are a match to TRBD2. Germline V gene sequence: CDR1 GTSNPN, CDR2 SVGIG (reference sequence). Trimming took 4 bases from V and 2 from J; bases not matched to a gene: 9. The CDR3 has 17 residues. The CDR3 coding sequence is TGTGCCTGGACACCGGGACTAGCGGGGAAGTTCACAGATACGCAGTATTTT. Translating it yields CAWTPGLAGKFTDTQYF.

This clone occurred once. This chain links TRBV28 with TRBJ2-3; D remains ambiguous. Trimming stripped 6 bases from V and 0 bases from J, with 4 bases between. CDR1 is MDHEN, CDR2 SYDVKM, per germline. The CDR3 length is 12 residues. The CDR3 region is CASSKSTDTQYF. The DNA of the CDR3 is TGTGCCAGCAGCAAGAGCACAGATACGCAGTATTTT.

This chain connects TRBV27 to TRBJ1-1, with D perhaps matching TRBD1 (6 bases). Per germline, CDR1 MNHEY and CDR2 SMNVEV (reference sequence). V was cut by 2 bases and J by 1 base, with 11 bases left in between. The CDR3 has 15 amino acids. The CDR3 DNA reads TGTGCCAGCAGTTTAGCGACAGGTTCGAACACTGAAGCTTTCTTT. Its translation: CASSLATGSNTEAFF.

This clone appeared a few times. The J gene is TRBJ1-5, the V gene TRBV19; D remains unclear. Germline CDR1 LNHDA, CDR2 SQIVND (reference sequence). Trimming cost V 1 base and J 6 bases, with 19 bases left between them. The CDR3 sequence is 17 residues long. CDR3 sequence (DNA): TGTGCCAGTAGTATAGTTCGAAAGATTGGTTTCGGTCAGCCCCAGCATTTT. Amino acids: CASSIVRKIGFGQPQHF.

This chain uses TRBV9 with TRBJ2-2; perhaps TRBD2 as D (5 bases). Trimming shortened V by 3 bases and J by 5 bases, and 17 bases separated the two germline ends. The CDR3 covers 16 residues. The germline V gene has CDR1 SGDLS and CDR2 YYNGEE. The CDR3 loop is CASSAPRTSNTGELFF. The DNA for the CDR3 is TGTGCCAGCAGCGCACCCCGCACTAGTAATACCGGGGAGCTGTTTTTT. Drawing the rest from reference TRBV9 and TRBJ2-2, the complete variable domain is DSGVTQTPKHLITATGQRVTLRCSPRSGDLSVYWYQQSLDQGLQFLIQYYNGEERAKGNILERFSAQQFPDLHSELNLSSLELGDSALYFCASSAPRTSNTGELFFGEGSRLTVL.

The chain joins TRBV6-1 to TRBJ1-2; D remains ambiguous. V was trimmed by 6 bases and J by 3 bases, leaving 14 bases between them. The CDR3 covers 14 residues. Germline loops: CDR1 MNHNS, CDR2 SASEGT. The CDR3 spells CASSAGRTYYGYTF. CDR3 DNA: TGTGCCAGCAGCGCCGGCCGCACCTACTATGGCTACACCTTC.

J is TRBJ1-1 and V is TRBV28; TRBD1 aligns across 7 bases. The CDR3 contains 16 residues. J lost 0 bases, V lost 6 bases, and 10 bases had no gene match. The germline V gene has CDR1 MDHEN and CDR2 SYDVKM. The DNA of the CDR3 is TGTGCCAGCAGGCACGGCGGGCAGGGGGTGAACACTGAAGCTTTCTTT. Its translation is CASRHGGQGVNTEAFF.

This chain links TRBV19 with TRBJ1-1, with a possible D match to TRBD1 (5 bases). Germline V gene data show CDR1 as LNHDA and CDR2 as SQIVND (reference sequence). V gave up 5 bases and J gave up 4 bases, with 11 bases separating them. This CDR3 comprises 13 residues. For the CDR3, the DNA is TGTGCCAGTAGTGTTTCGGGGCGCACTGAAGCTTTCTTT. This codes for CASSVSGRTEAFF.